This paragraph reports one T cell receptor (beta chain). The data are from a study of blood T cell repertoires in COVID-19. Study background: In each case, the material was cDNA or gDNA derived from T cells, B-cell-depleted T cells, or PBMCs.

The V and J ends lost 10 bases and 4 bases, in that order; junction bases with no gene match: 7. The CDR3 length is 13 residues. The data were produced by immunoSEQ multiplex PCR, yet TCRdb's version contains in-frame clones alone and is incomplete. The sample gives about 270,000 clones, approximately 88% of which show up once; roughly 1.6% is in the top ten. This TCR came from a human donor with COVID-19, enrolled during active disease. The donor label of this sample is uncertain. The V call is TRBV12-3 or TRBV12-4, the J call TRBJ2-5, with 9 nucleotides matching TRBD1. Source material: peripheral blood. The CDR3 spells CAIGPGQGETQYF. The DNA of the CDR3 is TGTGCCATCGGGCCGGGACAGGGAGAGACCCAGTACTTC.